Listed below are T cell receptor beta chains from one sample, sequenced in a study of blood T cell repertoires in COVID-19. Assay: immunoSEQ multiplex PCR; the TCRdb copy retains only in-frame clones and omits some. This sample has under 200,000 clones, with approximately 85% found just once. Material: peripheral blood. The source is a woman in her fifties or sixties with COVID-19, enrolled during active disease. Both conserved end residues are trimmed from each CDR3.

V gene	J gene	CDR3 protein
TRBV3-1/TRBV3-2	TRBJ2-3	ASSPTRLAGGPQY
TRBV29-1	TRBJ1-3	SGQGGSDSGNTIY
TRBV6-1	TRBJ1-4	ASSEVWDRPEKLF
TRBV28	TRBJ2-6	ASSLTGGAFGANVLT
TRBV5-5	TRBJ1-1	ASSPTSQGVFSEAF
TRBV6-1	TRBJ1-4	ASSDREDGKLF
TRBV10-1	TRBJ2-5	ASSESNSERQTQY
TRBV10-3	TRBJ2-3	AISESTSGGLDTQY
TRBV3-1/TRBV3-2	TRBJ2-5	ASSQPILAGEETQY
TRBV20-1	TRBJ2-2	SASGTANTGELF
TRBV12-5	TRBJ2-3	ASGLAGADTQY
TRBV25-1	TRBJ2-7	ASSPSRSSYEQY
TRBV9	TRBJ2-5	ASSPRQGETQY
TRBV6-6	TRBJ2-1	ASITRWGDEQF
TRBV27	TRBJ2-1	ASSPRTSGRKNEQF
TRBV10-3	TRBJ1-2	AIRRQILSNYGYT
TRBV5-1	TRBJ2-7	ASSLALGAKSSYEQY
TRBV6-5	TRBJ2-7	ASSYSRGALPYEQY
TRBV11-2	TRBJ2-1	ASSLAGGEDEQF
TRBV11-2	TRBJ2-2	ASREGTRTGELF
TRBV7-2	TRBJ2-3	ASSLVGSERPSRHAQY
TRBV6-5	TRBJ1-1	ASRQGSTEAF
TRBV10-3	TRBJ2-5	AIRDSKYQETQY
TRBV2	TRBJ1-6	ASTGYAFNSPLH
TRBV6-5	TRBJ1-1	ASINTPNTEAF
TRBV19	TRBJ2-5	ASRRTSGGQETQY
TRBV14	TRBJ2-1	ASSQVGASEQF
TRBV6-5	TRBJ2-3	ASSRPTGADTQY
TRBV20-1	TRBJ1-6	SASLRGQGPYNSPLH
TRBV5-1	TRBJ1-5	ASSLGQNQPQH
TRBV15	TRBJ2-5	ATSRGAQETQY
TRBV12-3/TRBV12-4	TRBJ2-5	ASSLGQKETQY
TRBV5-6	TRBJ1-1	ASSSIDRGLIPEAF